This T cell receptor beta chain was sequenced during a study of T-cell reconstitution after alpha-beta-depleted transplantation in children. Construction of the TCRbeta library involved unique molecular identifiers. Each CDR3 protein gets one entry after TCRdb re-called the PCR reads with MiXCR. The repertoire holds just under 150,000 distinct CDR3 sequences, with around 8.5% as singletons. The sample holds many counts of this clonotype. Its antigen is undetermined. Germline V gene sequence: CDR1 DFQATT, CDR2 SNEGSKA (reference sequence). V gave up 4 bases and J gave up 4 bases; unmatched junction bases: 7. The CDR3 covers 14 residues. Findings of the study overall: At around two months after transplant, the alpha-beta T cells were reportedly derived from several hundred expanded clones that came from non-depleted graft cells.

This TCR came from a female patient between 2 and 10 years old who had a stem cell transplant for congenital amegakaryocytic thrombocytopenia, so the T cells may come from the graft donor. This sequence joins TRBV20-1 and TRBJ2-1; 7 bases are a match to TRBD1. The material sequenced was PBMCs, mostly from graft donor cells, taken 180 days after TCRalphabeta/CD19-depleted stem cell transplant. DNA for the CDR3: TGCAGTGCTACGACCGGGACAGCATACAATGAGCAGTTCTTC. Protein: CSATTGTAYNEQFF.